These 9 T cell receptor beta chains were sequenced from one sample in a study of T cells in narcolepsy. Sequencing was performed with immunoSEQ multiplex PCR; in TCRdb, only in-frame clones are kept and a portion is missing. This table holds around 18,000 clones, approximately 77% found once. What was sequenced was CD45RA- memory CD8+ T cells from PBMCs. These receptors originate from a human donor with narcolepsy.

V gene TRBV2 combines with J gene TRBJ1-5; D remains unclear. This CDR3 comprises 17 residues. Trimming left V 3 bases short and J 0 bases short, with 15 bases between. CDR1 SNHLY and CDR2 FYNNEI come from the germline V gene. CDR3 sequence reads: CASSDPYGLDSNQPQHF. The CDR3 DNA reads as TGTGCCAGCAGTGACCCCTACGGCTTGGATAGCAATCAGCCCCAGCATTTT.

The rearrangement links TRBV7-9 to TRBJ2-3; the D gene could be TRBD1 or TRBD2 (6 bases each). V gave up 5 bases and J gave up 2 bases, with 23 bases separating them. Germline V gene data show CDR1 as SEHNR and CDR2 as FQNEAQ (reference sequence). This CDR3 is built from 18 residues. CDR3 nucleotide sequence: TGTGCCAGCAGCCCCGCCGGGGGCGTATCCTATCCCACAGATACGCAGTATTTT. It yields the protein CASSPAGGVSYPTDTQYF.

This sequence joins TRBV9 and TRBJ2-1, with 12 positions matching TRBD2. This CDR3 has 16 residues. Germline-derived CDR1 and CDR2 are SGDLS and YYNGEE. V lost 4 bases, J lost 9 bases, and 11 bases stayed unmatched. The CDR3 coding sequence is TGTGCCAGCAGCTTAGCACTAGCGGGGGGCTCAGGTGAGCAGTTCTTC. Translated: CASSLALAGGSGEQFF.

This chain joins TRBV27 and TRBJ1-6; TRBD1 is a possible D gene (5 bases). With 3 bases removed from V and 10 bases from J, the gap between germline ends came to 7 bases. Germline CDR1 and CDR2: MNHEY and SMNVEV (reference sequence). The CDR3 contains 12 residues. The chain's CDR3 is CASSLEGSPLHF. The CDR3 region has the DNA TGTGCCAGCAGTTTGGAGGGGTCACCCCTCCACTTT.

This chain connects TRBV13 to TRBJ2-3; tentatively, D is TRBD2 (5 bases). From germline, CDR1 is PRHDT and CDR2 FYEKMQ (reference sequence). V was clipped by 11 bases and J by 3 bases, with 15 bases between them. This CDR3 is built from 13 residues. Written as DNA, the CDR3 is TGTGCCTCCGCTGCCCGGGGAACAGATACGCAGTATTTT. This translates into CASAARGTDTQYF.

This clone has a handful of counts. The V and J genes are TRBV6-6 and TRBJ1-1; possible D gene TRBD1, 6 bases. The CDR3 sequence is 14 residues long. The germline V gene encodes CDR1 MNHNY and CDR2 SVGAGI (reference sequence). The V end was cut by 5 bases, the J end by 11 bases, with 21 bases between. For the CDR3, the DNA is TGTGCCAGCAGTGGAGACGAAGGGGGGAGATACGCTTTCTTT. It encodes CASSGDEGGRYAFF.

A few counts support this clone. The chain employs TRBV7-9 and TRBJ1-1; 7 bases line up with TRBD1. V lost 0 bases to trimming and J lost 8 bases; unmatched junction nucleotides: 6. The CDR3 consists of 14 residues. Germline CDR1 is SEHNR and CDR2 is FQNEAQ (reference sequence). CDR3 sequence: CASSLASTGAEAFF. The CDR3 DNA reads TGTGCCAGCAGCTTAGCAAGCACAGGGGCGGAAGCTTTCTTT.

The chain uses TRBV7-2 and TRBJ2-1; D is uncertain. This CDR3 region has 15 residues. In germline, CDR1 is SGHTA, CDR2 FQGNSA. The germline V and J ends were trimmed by 1 base and 5 bases, with 12 bases remaining between them. CDR3 coding DNA: TGTGCCAGCAGCTTAGAAAACGTTGGACACAATGAGCAGTTCTTC. Translation gives CASSLENVGHNEQFF. The whole variable domain, filled in from reference TRBV7-2 and TRBJ2-1, reads GAGVSQSPSNKVTEKGKDVELRCDPISGHTALYWYRQSLGQGLEFLIYFQGNSAPDKSGLPSDRFSAERTGGSVSTLTIQRTQQEDSAVYLCASSLENVGHNEQFFGPGTRLTVL.

This clone is classed as medium-sized (0.01 to 0.1%). V is TRBV7-9 and J is TRBJ1-5, with D perhaps matching TRBD1 (5 bases). The germline V and J ends were trimmed by 5 bases and 2 bases, with 16 bases remaining between them. The CDR3 is 16 residues long. The germline V gene has CDR1 SEHNR and CDR2 FQNEAQ (reference sequence). The CDR3 DNA sequence: TGTGCCAGCAGCCCGCAGGGTTCCGTGGGCAATCAGCCCCAGCATTTT. Translating gives CASSPQGSVGNQPQHF.